Following are 20 T cell receptor beta chains from one sample sequenced in a study of shared clonotypes between healthy human individuals. Method: immunoSEQ multiplex PCR; TCRdb's copy keeps in-frame clones and lacks some. The sample lists 1.5 million to 2.5 million clones; about 95% were seen once. Naive CD8 cells comprised CD45RO-negative, CCR7-positively selected cells, excluding terminally differentiated effector memory CD45RA+ cells. The sample taken for sequencing was naive CD8+ T cells sorted from blood. These receptors originate from a man aged 18 to 30 in good health.

In regard to this clone: Other DNA sequences of this sample code for an identical CDR3. The V and J genes are TRBV9 and TRBJ2-2, with a possible D match to TRBD2 (6 bases). V was shortened by 2 bases and J by 5 bases, with 10 bases between the two germline ends. CDR1 is SGDLS and CDR2 is YYNGEE in the germline V gene. The CDR3 sequence is 14 residues long. Written as DNA, the CDR3 is TGTGCCAGCAGCGTCGGGGGTGGAACCGGGGAGCTGTTTTTT. Residues: CASSVGGGTGELFF. Complete variable domain (other parts from reference TRBV9 and TRBJ2-2): DSGVTQTPKHLITATGQRVTLRCSPRSGDLSVYWYQQSLDQGLQFLIQYYNGEERAKGNILERFSAQQFPDLHSELNLSSLELGDSALYFCASSVGGGTGELFFGEGSRLTVL.

The genes are TRBV7-9 and TRBJ1-4; no clear D. The V gene's germline CDR1 is SEHNR and CDR2 FQNEAQ (reference sequence). The CDR3 has 13 residues. Trimming left V 6 bases short and J 8 bases short, with 13 bases between. CDR3 residues: CASSTVRREKLFF. The DNA for the CDR3 is TGTGCCAGCAGTACGGTCCGACGAGAAAAACTGTTTTTT.

The chain joins TRBV27 to TRBJ1-2; D is unclear. Germline lookup yields CDR1 MNHEY and CDR2 SMNVEV (reference sequence). Trimming took 5 bases from V and 8 from J, leaving 12 bases between them. The CDR3 is 12 amino acids. For the CDR3, the DNA is TGTGCCAGCAGTCAGCGAGGGCTCGGCTACACCTTC. Translating gives CASSQRGLGYTF.

The chain combines TRBV5-4 with TRBJ2-7; 10 positions match TRBD2. Germline V gene lookup returns CDR1 SGHNT and CDR2 YYREEE (reference sequence). This CDR3 has 15 amino acids. The V gene end was trimmed by 2 bases and the J gene end by 5 bases; junction bases not matched to a gene: 7. CDR3 sequence reads: CASSFLAGGTHEQYF. The DNA for the CDR3 is TGTGCCAGCAGCTTTTTAGCGGGAGGCACTCACGAGCAGTACTTC.

This clone was observed a handful of times. The chain employs TRBV13 and TRBJ1-2; TRBD1 agrees at 8 bases. Germline V gene lookup returns CDR1 PRHDT and CDR2 FYEKMQ (reference sequence). The V segment lost 5 bases and the J segment 1 base; nucleotides outside the gene matches: 6. This CDR3 is built from 15 residues. For the CDR3, the DNA is TGTGCCAGCAGCCCAGGACAGGGAGTTAACTATGGCTACACCTTC. This translates into CASSPGQGVNYGYTF.

The chain links TRBV4-1 to TRBJ2-7; 9 bases are a match to TRBD2. The V and J ends lost 2 bases and 4 bases, in that order; junction bases with no gene match: 9. CDR3 size: 16 residues. The V gene's germline CDR1 is MGHRA and CDR2 YSYEKL. The DNA for the CDR3 is TGCGCCAGCAGCCAAAAGGCGGGGGGGCCTGCATACGAGCAGTACTTC. It yields the protein CASSQKAGGPAYEQYF.

In its sample, this clone was seen a few times. The sample contains more than one DNA sequence encoding this CDR3. The chain links TRBV27 to TRBJ1-5; D unresolved. Between the trimmed V and J ends, which lost 3 bases and 0 bases, there was a span of 6 bases. Germline V gene data show CDR1 as MNHEY and CDR2 as SMNVEV (reference sequence). The CDR3 has 14 residues. CDR3 bases: TGTGCCAGCAGTTTGGGAGTTAGCAATCAGCCCCAGCATTTT. Its translation: CASSLGVSNQPQHF.

DNA of the CDR3: TGCAGCGTTGAAGATCAAGCACTAACTAATGAAAAACTGTTTTTT. Translation gives CSVEDQALTNEKLFF. The genes are TRBV29-1 and TRBJ1-4; unclear D gene. Germline V CDR1 and CDR2: SQVTM, ANQGSEA. This CDR3 has 15 amino acids. The ends were cut back, 0 bases at V and 1 base at J, with 9 bases in the middle.

The table lists this clone with a count of one. The chain is built from TRBV4-1 and TRBJ2-7; D gene uncertain. Trimming took 4 bases from V and 4 from J, leaving 20 bases between them. This CDR3 is built from 16 residues. Germline CDR1 is MGHRA and CDR2 is YSYEKL. CDR3 DNA: TGCGCCAGCAGCCTTCAGGCTAACTCCGAGGAATACGAGCAGTACTTC. Protein: CASSLQANSEEYEQYF.

This clone has a single count. The V gene is TRBV7-9, the J gene TRBJ2-1; D ambiguous. The length of the CDR3 is 14 residues. V was cut by 5 bases and J by 0 bases, with 8 bases left in between. Germline CDR1 and CDR2: SEHNR and FQNEAQ (reference sequence). Here the CDR3 DNA reads TGTGCCAGCAGCGGACGGAGCTCCTACAATGAGCAGTTCTTC. It yields the protein CASSGRSSYNEQFF. Together with reference TRBV7-9 and TRBJ2-1, the CDR3 gives the full variable domain: DTGVSQNPRHKITKRGQNVTFRCDPISEHNRLYWYRQTLGQGPEFLTYFQNEAQLEKSRLLSDRFSAERPKGSFSTLEIQRTEQGDSAMYLCASSGRSSYNEQFFGPGTRLTVL.

The chain recombines TRBV7-9 with TRBJ2-3, with 7 bases that match TRBD1. Germline CDR1 is SEHNR and CDR2 is FQNEAQ (reference sequence). J was trimmed by 4 bases and V by 5 bases; bases with no gene match: 15. The CDR3 runs 17 residues. The CDR3 region is CASSLRSDFTGADTQYF. The CDR3 DNA sequence: TGTGCCAGCAGCCTAAGGTCGGACTTTACAGGGGCAGATACGCAGTATTTT.

The V and J genes are TRBV5-1 and TRBJ1-1, with TRBD1 matching 7 bases. CDR1 is SGHRS and CDR2 is YFSETQ in the germline V gene. J lost 3 bases, V lost 5 bases, and 4 bases had no gene match. The CDR3 contains 13 residues. In DNA form, the CDR3 reads TGCGCCAGCAGAATTGACAGGGACACTGAAGCTTTCTTT. It translates to CASRIDRDTEAFF.

The V and J genes are TRBV5-6 and TRBJ2-3; tentatively, D is TRBD1 (6 bases). The CDR3 covers 14 residues. Trimming pared 2 bases from V and 4 bases from J, leaving 11 bases between. CDR1 and CDR2 (germline): SGHDT, YYEEEE. The CDR3 loop reads CASSFGTSADTQYF. The CDR3 DNA follows: TGTGCCAGCAGCTTTGGGACAAGCGCAGATACGCAGTATTTT.

J is TRBJ2-2 and V is TRBV5-1, with a weak D call TRBD1 (6 bases). This CDR3 is built from 14 residues. The germline gives CDR1 SGHRS, CDR2 YFSETQ. Trimming took off 1 base at V and 6 bases at J, with 10 bases between the two ends. The DNA of the CDR3 is TGCGCCAGCAGCTTGTTTTGGGGGCCCGGGGAGCTGTTTTTT. Its translation: CASSLFWGPGELFF.

This chain links TRBV23-1 with TRBJ2-2; D call uncertain. TRBV23-1 is an open reading frame, and its role is uncertain. The CDR3 consists of 17 residues. The germline V and J ends were trimmed by 2 bases and 3 bases, with 16 bases remaining between them. The CDR3 DNA is TGCGCCAGCAGTCAAATTTCAACAGCCCCGGACACCGGGGAGCTGTTTTTT. Encoded protein: CASSQISTAPDTGELFF.

The chain joins TRBV4-1 to TRBJ1-5; D ambiguous. In germline, CDR1 is MGHRA, CDR2 YSYEKL. Trimming shortened V by 5 bases and J by 7 bases, and 12 bases separated the two germline ends. The CDR3 has 13 residues. CDR3: CASSDRLGQPQHF. CDR3 DNA sequence: TGCGCCAGCAGCGACCGACTCGGCCAGCCCCAGCATTTT.

The rearrangement joins TRBV19 to TRBJ1-1; the D is unclear. Trimming stripped 6 bases from V and 1 base from J, with 12 bases between. Germline V CDR1 and CDR2: LNHDA, SQIVND (reference sequence). The CDR3 spans 14 residues. CDR3 protein: CASSLGPTNTEAFF. In nucleotides, the CDR3 is TGTGCCAGTAGCCTCGGACCGACGAACACTGAAGCTTTCTTT.

This clone appeared once. J is TRBJ1-2 and V is TRBV5-4; TRBD1 aligns across 12 bases. J was trimmed by 3 bases and V by 4 bases; bases with no gene match: 10. The germline CDR1 and CDR2 sequences are SGHNT and YYREEE (reference sequence). There are 17 residues in the CDR3. CDR3 bases: TGTGCCAGCAGCCTCCCCGGGACAGGGGGCCGAGACTATGGCTACACCTTC. Protein: CASSLPGTGGRDYGYTF.

This rearrangement joins TRBV9 to TRBJ2-5; D is ambiguous. The germline V gene encodes CDR1 SGDLS and CDR2 YYNGEE. V was cut by 3 bases and J by 0 bases, with 3 bases left in between. This CDR3 region has 12 residues. The chain's CDR3 is CASSAYQETQYF. The DNA for the CDR3 is TGTGCCAGCAGCGCGTACCAAGAGACCCAGTACTTC.

This rearrangement joins TRBV5-1 to TRBJ1-1; D not certain. Germline V gives CDR1 SGHRS, CDR2 YFSETQ. The CDR3 is 12 residues long. V was cut by 5 bases and J by 1 base, with 6 bases left in between. The CDR3 region is CASRPGNTEAFF. The DNA of the CDR3 is TGCGCCAGCAGGCCAGGGAACACTGAAGCTTTCTTT.